This entry lists 22 T cell receptor beta chains sequenced from one sample in a study of shared clonotypes between healthy human individuals. TCRdb's copy holds only in-frame clones and misses some; the assay was immunoSEQ multiplex PCR. The sample shows about 590,000 clones, 95% to 96% of them seen only once. Naive CD8 cells, CD45RO-negative and positively selected for CCR7, excluded terminally differentiated effector memory CD45RA+ cells. Sample: naive CD8+ T cells sorted from blood. These receptors originate from a woman aged 25-40 years in good health.

The J gene is TRBJ2-2, the V gene TRBV27, with 7 bases lining up with TRBD2. Germline V gene data show CDR1 as MNHEY and CDR2 as SMNVEV (reference sequence). Trimming took 4 bases from V and 4 from J; bases not matched to a gene: 3. The length of the CDR3 is 14 residues. The CDR3 protein is CASSYGGVTGELFF. The CDR3 DNA reads as TGTGCCAGCAGTTATGGGGGGGTCACCGGGGAGCTGTTTTTT.

The V gene is TRBV13, the J gene TRBJ2-2; 9 bases fit TRBD1. This CDR3 contains 17 residues. Per germline, CDR1 PRHDT and CDR2 FYEKMQ (reference sequence). V shed 5 bases and J 0 bases; nucleotides not matched to a gene: 7. As DNA, the CDR3 is TGTGCCAGCAGCCCGCTGGGACAGGGCTCGAACACCGGGGAGCTGTTTTTT. It yields the protein CASSPLGQGSNTGELFF.

The J gene is TRBJ1-2, the V gene TRBV7-2, with D possibly TRBD1 on 6 matching bases. The germline V gene has CDR1 SGHTA and CDR2 FQGNSA. V was cut by 6 bases and J by 9 bases, with 26 bases left in between. The CDR3 has 16 amino acids. CDR3 loop: CASRTDPGHNLLSYTF. The CDR3, as DNA: TGTGCCAGCAGAACAGACCCGGGACACAACCTGTTGAGCTACACCTTC.

The chain joins TRBV2 to TRBJ1-2; perhaps TRBD1 as D (5 bases). V was trimmed by 7 bases and J by 8 bases, leaving 20 bases between them. The CDR3 totals 14 residues. Germline CDR1 and CDR2: SNHLY and FYNNEI. As DNA, the CDR3 is TGTGCCAGCACCTTTCGGGGCCCGGGAGAGGGCTACACCTTC. This gives the protein CASTFRGPGEGYTF.

The V and J genes are TRBV6-1 and TRBJ1-1; D ambiguous. The V gene's germline CDR1 is MNHNS and CDR2 SASEGT. This CDR3 spans 15 amino acids. Trimming removed 5 bases at V and 5 bases at J, with 18 bases between. CDR3 in amino acids: CASSFHRTSATEAFF. As DNA, the CDR3 is TGTGCCAGCAGTTTCCATAGGACTTCAGCAACTGAAGCTTTCTTT.

This clone was detected once. The chain uses TRBV4-1 and TRBJ1-1; D is possibly TRBD1 (5 bases). This CDR3 contains 17 residues. Trimming cost V 1 base and J 1 base, with 16 bases left between them. Germline values: CDR1 MGHRA, CDR2 YSYEKL. The CDR3 loop is CASSQGREGIQNTEAFF. Here the CDR3 DNA reads TGCGCCAGCAGCCAAGGAAGGGAGGGGATACAGAACACTGAAGCTTTCTTT.

This clone appeared once. This sequence joins TRBV7-6 and TRBJ1-5; 8 nucleotides match TRBD1. V lost 5 bases, J lost 2 bases, and 11 bases stayed unmatched. This CDR3 has 17 residues. Germline V gives CDR1 SGHVS, CDR2 FNYEAQ. CDR3 bases: TGTGCCAGCAGCCCCGACAGGGGCGCAGGGGGCAATCAGCCCCAGCATTTT. Translating it yields CASSPDRGAGGNQPQHF.

This clone was observed once. V usage is TRBV6-5 and J usage is TRBJ2-7; D gene uncertain. Deletions cut 2 bases from V and 0 bases from J, with 8 bases between. The CDR3 is made up of 14 amino acids. CDR1 MNHEY and CDR2 SVGAGI come from the germline V gene. Here the CDR3 reads CASSYGGPSYEQYF. Written as DNA, the CDR3 is TGTGCCAGCAGTTACGGCGGCCCCTCCTACGAGCAGTACTTC.

In this sample, this clone turned up once. CDR3 coding DNA: TGTGCCAGCAGCCAATCGCCCGGGGACACTGAAGCTTTCTTT. This gives the protein CASSQSPGDTEAFF. The chain recombines TRBV16 with TRBJ1-1; no reliable D call. Germline V lookup: CDR1 KGHSY, CDR2 FQNENV. Between the trimmed V and J ends, which lost 0 bases and 3 bases, there was a span of 8 bases. The length of the CDR3 is 14 residues.

The gene calls are TRBV2 and TRBJ2-3, with 12 bases matching TRBD2. J was trimmed by 4 bases and V by 2 bases; bases with no gene match: 4. This CDR3 spans 16 amino acids. Germline V lookup: CDR1 SNHLY, CDR2 FYNNEI. CDR3 protein: CASSEPTSGSSDTQYF. CDR3 nucleotides: TGTGCCAGCAGTGAACCGACTAGCGGGAGCTCAGATACGCAGTATTTT.

The chain is built from TRBV28 and TRBJ2-7; a possible D gene is TRBD2 (6 bases). Between the trimmed V and J ends, which lost 7 bases and 12 bases, there was a span of 25 bases. This CDR3 has 14 amino acids. The V gene's germline CDR1 is MDHEN and CDR2 SYDVKM. For the CDR3, the DNA is TGTGCCAGCACCACTACCAGAGAGCGGGCCAGGTCGTACTTC. The encoded protein is CASTTTRERARSYF.

The rearrangement joins TRBV13 to TRBJ2-7, with unresolved D. CDR1 is PRHDT, CDR2 FYEKMQ, per germline (reference sequence). This CDR3 comprises 14 residues. The V end was cut by 4 bases, the J end by 0 bases, with 10 bases between. CDR3: CASSWRVSSYEQYF. Here the CDR3 DNA reads TGTGCCAGCAGCTGGCGTGTGAGCTCCTACGAGCAGTACTTC.

This chain connects TRBV5-4 to TRBJ2-5, with D perhaps TRBD1 (6 bases). Trimming took off 6 bases at V and 1 base at J, with 16 bases between the two ends. The CDR3 has 15 residues. Per germline, CDR1 SGHNT and CDR2 YYREEE (reference sequence). DNA of the CDR3: TGTGCCAGCAACTACGGAACAGGGAGCCAAGAGACCCAGTACTTC. Translating gives CASNYGTGSQETQYF.

CDR3 region: CASSLAYLYNEQFF. The CDR3 DNA reads as TGTGCCAGCAGCTTGGCCTACTTGTACAATGAGCAGTTCTTC. V is TRBV5-6 and J is TRBJ2-1; no definite D call. V was clipped by 0 bases and J by 4 bases, with 8 bases between them. Germline CDR1 and CDR2: SGHDT and YYEEEE. The CDR3 loop spans 14 amino acids.

V is TRBV7-9 and J is TRBJ1-4; D might be TRBD1 (5 bases). Trimming pared 0 bases from V and 6 bases from J, leaving 11 bases between. This CDR3 spans 15 amino acids. Germline V gene data show CDR1 as SEHNR and CDR2 as FQNEAQ (reference sequence). The CDR3 is CASSLAGVLDEKLFF. Here the CDR3 DNA reads TGTGCCAGCAGCTTAGCGGGGGTCCTCGATGAAAAACTGTTTTTT.

This clone was counted once. The chain combines TRBV6-1 with TRBJ1-3; the D gene is possibly TRBD1 (5 bases). Trimming cost V 4 bases and J 16 bases, with 14 bases left between them. This CDR3 contains 11 residues. Germline V gives CDR1 MNHNS, CDR2 SASEGT. The CDR3 DNA sequence: TGTGCCAGCAGTGGGGGCCTCAGGATGTATTTT. This sequence encodes CASSGGLRMYF.

The V and J genes are TRBV5-4 and TRBJ2-1; 8 bases are a match to TRBD2. This CDR3 is 15 amino acids long. Germline CDR1 reads SGHNT; CDR2 reads YYREEE (reference sequence). The trim removed 0 bases at V and 9 bases at J, leaving 8 bases unmatched. Here the CDR3 DNA reads TGTGCCAGCAGCTTGGTTGCGGGAGGTTTGGGTGAGCAGTTCTTC. Its protein product is CASSLVAGGLGEQFF.

Concerning this clone: Distinct nucleotide sequences in the sample also encode this CDR3. The rearrangement links TRBV27 to TRBJ2-7; TRBD1 agrees at 9 bases. Germline-derived CDR1 and CDR2 are MNHEY and SMNVEV (reference sequence). The CDR3 runs to 13 residues. J lost 6 bases, V lost 2 bases, and 2 bases had no gene match. The CDR3 loop reads CASSLGTGFEQYF. The DNA for the CDR3 is TGTGCCAGCAGTTTAGGGACAGGGTTCGAGCAGTACTTC.

This clone was recorded only once. The chain recombines TRBV28 with TRBJ1-2, with D possibly matching TRBD1 (6 bases). V was shortened by 3 bases and J by 8 bases, with 19 bases between the two germline ends. The CDR3 covers 15 residues. CDR1 and CDR2 from the germline V gene are MDHEN and SYDVKM. In DNA, the CDR3 is TGTGCCAGCAGTTTGCAAATGGGGAGGGGGAACGGCTACACCTTC. The encoded protein is CASSLQMGRGNGYTF.

V usage is TRBV15 and J usage is TRBJ2-5; 11 nucleotides match TRBD2. This CDR3 has 19 residues. Germline V gene lookup returns CDR1 LNHNV and CDR2 YYDKDF (reference sequence). After removal of 0 bases from V and 3 bases from J, the junction contained 12 bases not matched to a gene. The CDR3 region is CATSRDGGVLAGVEETQYF. CDR3 coding DNA: TGTGCCACCAGCAGAGATGGGGGGGTACTAGCGGGAGTGGAAGAGACCCAGTACTTC.

The chain uses TRBV27 and TRBJ1-3, with a weak D call TRBD1 (6 bases). CDR1 is MNHEY and CDR2 is SMNVEV in the germline V gene (reference sequence). The CDR3 has 17 amino acids. V lost 2 bases, J lost 3 bases, and 17 bases lay in between. The CDR3 is CASSLRHPGGYGNTIYF. The CDR3 DNA reads TGTGCCAGCAGTTTACGACACCCGGGGGGCTATGGAAACACCATATATTTT.

J is TRBJ2-7 and V is TRBV7-8, with D perhaps matching TRBD2 (5 bases). V dropped 3 bases and J dropped 0 bases, with 9 bases sitting between them. The CDR3 has 14 residues. Germline CDR1 SGHVS, CDR2 FQNEAQ. Here the CDR3 reads CASSFQRSSYEQYF. CDR3 coding DNA: TGTGCCAGCAGCTTCCAGCGGAGCTCCTACGAGCAGTACTTC.